This entry describes one T cell receptor beta chain. As yet, its antigen is unknown. The CDR3 contains 14 residues. CDR1 and CDR2 from the germline V gene are SGHRS and YFSETQ. The junction had 7 bases not matched to a gene; V was cut back by 4 bases and J by 4 bases. The table came from immunoSEQ multiplex PCR; TCRdb's copy has only in-frame clones and leaves some out. The profile shows approximately 71,000 clones, 90% to 95% of them singletons. Anyone with autoimmune disease history or systemic immunosuppression was excluded. Sampling times: baseline, cycle 4 day 1, cycle 7 day 1. The data originate from a study of OX40 agonist ivuxolimab in advanced cancers. The overall study: Among those enrolled, mean age was roughly 55 years (range about 20 to 79) and about 79% were male. Findings of the study overall: Low levels of normalized T-cell clonal expansion also appeared in some nonresponders.

This receptor was identified in an adult with an advanced solid tumor such as melanoma, head and neck, liver or kidney cancer. Sample: CD4+ or CD8+ T cells sorted from blood, taken in a trial of the OX40 agonist ivuxolimab. The V gene is TRBV5-1, the J gene TRBJ2-7; TRBD2 matches at 8 bases. CDR3 sequence (DNA): TGCGCCAGCAGCCCCCGAGGCGGGAGGTACGAGCAGTACTTC. Translation gives CASSPRGGRYEQYF. Based on the CDR3 plus reference TRBV5-1 and TRBJ2-7, the full variable domain is KAGVTQTPRYLIKTRGQQVTLSCSPISGHRSVSWYQQTPGQGLQFLFEYFSETQRNKGNFPGRFSGRQFSNSRSEMNVSTLELGDSALYLCASSPRGGRYEQYFGPGTRLTVT.